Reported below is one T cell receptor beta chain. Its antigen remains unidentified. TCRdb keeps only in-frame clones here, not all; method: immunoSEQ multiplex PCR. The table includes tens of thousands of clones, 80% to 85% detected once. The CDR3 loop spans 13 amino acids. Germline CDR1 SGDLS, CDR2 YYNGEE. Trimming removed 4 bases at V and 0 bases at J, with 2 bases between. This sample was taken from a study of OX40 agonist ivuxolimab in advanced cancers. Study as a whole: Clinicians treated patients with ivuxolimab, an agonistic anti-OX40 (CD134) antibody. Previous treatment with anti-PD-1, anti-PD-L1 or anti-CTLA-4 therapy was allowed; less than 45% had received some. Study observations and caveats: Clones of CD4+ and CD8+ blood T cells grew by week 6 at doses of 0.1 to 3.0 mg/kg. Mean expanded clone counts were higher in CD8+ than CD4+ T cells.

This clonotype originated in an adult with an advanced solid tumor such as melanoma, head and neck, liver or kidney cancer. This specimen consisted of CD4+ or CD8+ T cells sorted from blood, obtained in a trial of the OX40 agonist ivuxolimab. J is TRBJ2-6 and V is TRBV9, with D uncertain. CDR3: CASSNSGANVLTF. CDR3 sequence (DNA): TGTGCCAGCAGCAACTCTGGGGCCAACGTCCTGACTTTC.